One T cell receptor beta chain is described in this entry. Authors' methods: Researchers report that nucleated cell counts were estimated from reference gene primer amplification. Libraries were prepared by immunoSEQ multiplex PCR; TCRdb keeps only in-frame clonotypes and omits some of them. V, J and clone size reflect that table, while D and trimming were determined from the DNA. Altogether 160,000 or so clones are present, roughly four fifths being singletons, with the ten largest covering 1.5% to 1.7%. The sample originates from a study of blood T cell repertoires in COVID-19. Study-wide background: Donors in the United States, Italy and Spain gave samples during acute or convalescent COVID-19. The cDNA or gDNA used as material had been derived from T cells, B-cell-depleted T cells, or PBMCs.

This CDR3 contains 19 residues. CDR1 and CDR2 from the germline V gene are SGHTA and FQGTGA. V trimming: 4 bases; J trimming: 7 bases; junction bases outside the gene matches: 21. The specimen sequenced was peripheral blood. V is TRBV7-3 and J is TRBJ2-1, with 8 bases lining up with TRBD2. The receptor comes from a human donor in a cohort sampled during active COVID-19. As DNA, the CDR3 is TGTGCCAGCAGCTCACAAGGCTCCCTCTTTAGCGGGGTTATGAATGAGCAGTTCTTC. It is translated as CASSSQGSLFSGVMNEQFF.